This T cell receptor beta chain came from a study of blood T cells in healthy people across ages. Germline lookup yields CDR1 DFQATT and CDR2 SNEGSKA (reference sequence). Germline trimming cut 1 base from V and 5 bases from J; bases unmatched to any gene: 4. This CDR3 contains 14 residues. A sample-barcoded 5' primer and a J-beta primer mix were used in a second PCR of roughly 7 to 11 cycles. A single record per CDR3 protein comes from TCRdb applying MiXCR to the 5' RACE reads. Among hundreds of thousands of distinct CDR3 sequences listed, about 30% were seen once. The chain couples TRBV20-1 to TRBJ2-5, with 10 bases that match TRBD1. Material: blood. This receptor was taken from a woman over 75 in good health. The CDR3 bases are TGCAGTGCTAGAGGGGACAGGGGCTTGGAGACCCAGTACTTC. This translates into CSARGDRGLETQYF.